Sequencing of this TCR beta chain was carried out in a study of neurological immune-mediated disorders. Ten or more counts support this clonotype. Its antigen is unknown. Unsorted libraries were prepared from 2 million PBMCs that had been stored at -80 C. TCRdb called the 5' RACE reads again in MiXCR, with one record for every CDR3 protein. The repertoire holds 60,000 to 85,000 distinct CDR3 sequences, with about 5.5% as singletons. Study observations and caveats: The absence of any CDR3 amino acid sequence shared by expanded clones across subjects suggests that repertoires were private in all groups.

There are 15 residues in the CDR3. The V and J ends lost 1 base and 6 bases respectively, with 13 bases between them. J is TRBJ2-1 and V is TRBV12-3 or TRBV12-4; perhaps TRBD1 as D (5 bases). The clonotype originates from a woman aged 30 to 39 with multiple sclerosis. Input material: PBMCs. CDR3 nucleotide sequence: TGTGCCAGCAGTTTAGGACAGCTACCCCCCAATGAGCAGTTCTTC. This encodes CASSLGQLPPNEQFF.